The rows below give T cell receptor beta chains drawn from one sample of a study of shared clonotypes between healthy human individuals. The data were produced by immunoSEQ multiplex PCR, yet TCRdb's version contains in-frame clones alone and is incomplete. Among 2,500,000 or so clones listed, 93% were seen once. Sequences were obtained from naive CD4+ T cells from PBMCs. All receptors derive from a man younger than 35 in good health. Some clones in this sample may be carry-over from other donors' samples. CDR3s include the opening cysteine and the closing phenylalanine or tryptophan. A D gene is named only where the DNA matches it firmly. Clone size is shown for a subset of rows, as once, few, many or a class of expanded clone.

TRBJ1-5,TRBD1,TRBV4-2,.,TGTGCCAGCAGCCAAGACACAGGGGTGGGAAGGCCCCAGCATTTT,CASSQDTGVGRPQHF
TRBJ1-2,.,TRBV11-2,.,TGTGCCAGCAGCTTAGCGTCTATTTCTGGCTATGGCTACACCTTC,CASSLASISGYGYTF
TRBJ2-6,.,TRBV5-4,.,TGTGCCAGCAGCTTGGGGACAGCAACCTCTGGGGCCAACGTCCTGACTTTC,CASSLGTATSGANVLTF
TRBJ2-7,TRBD1,TRBV30,.,TGTGCCTGGAGGCGTGGACAGGGGTTGTACGAGCAGTACTTC,CAWRRGQGLYEQYF
TRBJ1-5,.,TRBV5-6,few,TGTGCCAGCAGCCAAAGGACCGCGGGGCAGCCCCAGCATTTT,CASSQRTAGQPQHF
TRBJ2-5,TRBD1,TRBV27,once,TGTGCCAGCAGTCTGGACAGGTACCAAGAGACCCAGTACTTC,CASSLDRYQETQYF
TRBJ1-4,TRBD1,TRBV6-6,.,TGTGCCAGCAGGTACAGGGGGCGTGGGGGAAAACTGTTTTTT,CASRYRGRGGKLFF
TRBJ1-5,TRBD1,TRBV28,.,TGTGCCAGCAGTTTACTGGGACAGGTTAGCAATCAGCCCCAGCATTTT,CASSLLGQVSNQPQHF
TRBJ2-3,TRBD2,TRBV5-1,.,TGCGCCAGCAGCGCCAGGACTAGCGGCACAGATACGCAGTATTTT,CASSARTSGTDTQYF
TRBJ2-3,TRBD2,TRBV15,.,TGTGCCACTAGCGGGAGTAGCACAGATACGCAGTATTTT,CATSGSSTDTQYF
TRBJ2-7,.,TRBV2,.,TGTGCCAGCAGTGAAGCGCCAATTCCCCTTTACGAGCAGTACTTC,CASSEAPIPLYEQYF
TRBJ1-5,.,TRBV27,.,TGTGCCAGCAGTCCGCCGGATCAGCCCCAGCATTTT,CASSPPDQPQHF
TRBJ2-2,.,TRBV19,.,TGTGCCAGTAGTATACCGGGGAACACCGGGGAGCTGTTTTTT,CASSIPGNTGELFF
TRBJ2-7,TRBD2,TRBV28,.,TGTGCCAGCAGTAATATGCCCGGGAGTCCGGGACTAGCGGGATTTTTATCCCCCTACGAGCAGTACTTC,CASSNMPGSPGLAGFLSPYEQYF
TRBJ2-7,TRBD1,TRBV5-1,.,TGCGCCAGCAGCTTGGATGGGACAGATGCCTACGAGCAGTACTTC,CASSLDGTDAYEQYF
TRBJ2-7,.,TRBV27,.,TGTGCCAGCAGCTATACAGTCTCCTACGAGCAGTACTTC,CASSYTVSYEQYF
TRBJ2-3,TRBD2,TRBV4-2,.,TGTGCCACCAATAGCGGGATGGCAGATACGCAGTATTTT,CATNSGMADTQYF
TRBJ2-7,TRBD2,TRBV2,.,TGTGCCAGCCGGACTAGCGGGAGGGCCAGCGAGCAGTACTTC,CASRTSGRASEQYF
TRBJ2-7,TRBD2,TRBV9,.,TGTGCCAGCAGCGTAGGAAGCGGGAGCCCCTACGAGCAGTACTTC,CASSVGSGSPYEQYF
TRBJ1-2,TRBD1,TRBV29-1,few,TGCAGCGTCGGAGGGACAGTGGATGTGTACTACACCTTC,CSVGGTVDVYYTF
TRBJ2-1,.,TRBV5-1,.,TGCGCCAGCAGCTTGGCGACGGCGTACAATGAGCAGTTCTTC,CASSLATAYNEQFF
TRBJ1-3,.,TRBV2,.,TGTGCCAGCTCAGGGAGTGGAAACACCATATATTTT,CASSGSGNTIYF